This T cell receptor (beta chain) stems from a study of CD8 T cells in ankylosing spondylitis. General study points: There was a TCR beta motif, made of several highly homologous variants, that appeared characteristic of ankylosing spondylitis blood. Disease-linked clones were reportedly significantly enriched in matched ankylosing spondylitis synovial fluid.

Between the trimmed V and J ends, which lost 4 bases and 0 bases, there was a span of 19 bases. The CDR3 runs 18 residues. Germline V CDR1 and CDR2: KGHSH, LQKENI. Each TCR beta library was made by quantitative 5'-RACE that incorporated molecular barcodes. TCRdb analysed the 5' RACE reads with MiXCR anew, one entry per CDR3 protein. The table lists some 300,000 distinct CDR3 sequences, more than 20% of them singletons. Concerning this clonotype itself: Antigen: not known.

The sequence was obtained from a female donor with ankylosing spondylitis or in good health (not recorded which). Material for sequencing was blood, either unsorted or a sorted T cell fraction (not recorded which). The chain uses TRBV18 and TRBJ2-1, with D maybe TRBD1 (6 bases). The CDR3 nucleotides are TGTGCCAGCTCACTATTATCGACAGGTTCGAGCTCCTACAATGAGCAGTTCTTC. Translated, it gives CASSLLSTGSSSYNEQFF.